The T cell receptor beta chain under discussion was sequenced for a study of T cells in Graves' hyperthyroidism and ophthalmopathy. Study-wide points: Blood shared most expanded thyroid clonotypes above 0.001. In the analysis, a 13 V-J model separated ophthalmopathy from stable hyperthyroidism.

Remarks on this clonotype: Its antigen remains unknown.

Looked up from germline, CDR1 is SGHTA and CDR2 is FQGNSA. The germline V and J ends were trimmed by 4 bases and 2 bases, with 12 bases remaining between them. This CDR3 has 15 amino acids. Stable Graves' hyperthyroidism meant no ophthalmopathy progression within 18 months. It was approximately 9.7 ml of fresh peripheral blood that supplied the PBMCs. Amplified TCR beta CDR3 regions came from RNA transcripts. With the HTBI primer set, the TCR CDR3 went through a first round of RT-PCR. TCRdb itself ran the multiplex PCR reads through MiXCR, one entry per CDR3 protein. The sample records approximately 430,000 distinct CDR3 sequences, 15% to 19% being singletons.

The receptor was isolated from a young woman with Graves' hyperthyroidism. Input material: blood. The chain links TRBV7-2 to TRBJ2-1, with D possibly being TRBD1 or TRBD2 (5 bases each). CDR3 nucleotides: TGTGCCAGCAGCTCCCTCCAGGGAGCCTACAATGAGCAGTTCTTC. Translating gives CASSSLQGAYNEQFF.